This T cell receptor beta chain was identified in a study of blood T cell repertoires in COVID-19. Overall study: Both acute and convalescent COVID-19 samples were obtained from the United States, Italy and Spain. T cells, B-cell-depleted T cells, or PBMCs supplied cDNA or gDNA.

The germline CDR1 and CDR2 sequences are SGHAT and FQNNGV. Between the trimmed V and J ends, which lost 0 bases and 0 bases, there was a span of 9 bases. The CDR3 has 15 amino acids. Profiled with immunoSEQ multiplex PCR; TCRdb holds only in-frame clones, not every one. This sample carries 150,000 to 200,000 clones, roughly 80% of them seen once, and the ten largest clones take around an eighth. The TCR was taken from a man aged 50-59 years who had recovered from COVID-19. The rearrangement links TRBV11-2 to TRBJ2-7; the D is unclear. The specimen was peripheral blood. This CDR3 reads CASSLEFASSYEQYF. CDR3 bases: TGTGCCAGCAGCTTAGAATTCGCTAGCTCCTACGAGCAGTACTTC. The full variable domain, its missing parts supplied by reference TRBV11-2 and TRBJ2-7, is EAGVAQSPRYKIIEKRQSVAFWCNPISGHATLYWYQQILGQGPKLLIQFQNNGVVDDSQLPKDRFSAERLKGVDSTLKIQPAKLEDSAVYLCASSLEFASSYEQYFGPGTRLTVT.